The rows below give T cell receptor beta chains drawn from one sample of a study of regulatory T cells in long-lasting Graves disease. TCRdb re-analysed the multiplex PCR reads in MiXCR, keeping a single row per CDR3 protein. The data contain fewer than 600,000 distinct CDR3 sequences, about 20% of them seen just once; the ten biggest clones take up around 13%. The source material was peripheral blood mononuclear cells (PBMCs), sampled when the disease was refractory, from a patient treated with antithyroid drugs. The receptor set was obtained from a female donor with Graves disease. Both conserved end residues are part of each CDR3. A D gene is named only where the DNA matches it firmly. Rows give clone size only sometimes, using once, few, many, or a class for an expanded clone.

j_call,clone_size,v_call,d_call,cdr3_aa,cdr3_nt
TRBJ2-7,-,TRBV6-2/TRBV6-3,-,CASRTNSGSYEQYF,TGTGCCAGCAGGACCAACTCAGGGAGCTACGAGCAGTACTTC
TRBJ1-5,few,TRBV25-1,-,CASSGVTEPWAQHF,TGTGCCAGCAGTGGAGTCACGGAACCTTGGGCCCAGCATTTT
TRBJ2-2,-,TRBV7-8,TRBD2,CASSPRRLAVPSNTGELFF,TGTGCCAGCAGCCCGAGGCGGCTAGCGGTGCCTTCGAACACCGGGGAGCTGTTTTTT
TRBJ1-1,-,TRBV19,-,CASSGSQGPMNTEAFF,TGTGCCAGTAGTGGGTCCCAGGGACCCATGAACACTGAAGCTTTCTTT
TRBJ1-1,many,TRBV28,-,CASRITGLGNTEAFF,TGTGCCAGCAGGATCACAGGGCTAGGGAACACTGAAGCTTTCTTT
TRBJ2-1,many,TRBV2,-,CASSASPSSYNEQFF,TGTGCCAGCAGCGCTAGTCCATCTTCCTACAATGAGCAGTTCTTC
TRBJ1-1,-,TRBV5-1,-,CASSAGSSGGLTEAFF,TGCGCCAGCAGCGCAGGTTCCTCGGGGGGTCTCACTGAAGCTTTCTTT
TRBJ2-7,many,TRBV7-2,-,CASSLWRGHPLSEQYF,TGTGCCAGCAGCCTATGGAGAGGCCACCCTCTTAGCGAGCAGTACTTC
TRBJ1-6,few,TRBV12-3/TRBV12-4,-,CASRLNGLGNSPLHF,TGTGCCAGCAGACTTAACGGGCTAGGGAATTCACCCCTCCACTTT
TRBJ1-2,-,TRBV30,-,CAWSGRVRYGYTF,TGTGCCTGGAGTGGCAGGGTGCGGTATGGCTACACCTTC
TRBJ1-2,many,TRBV20-1,-,CSAIRGQTNYGYTF,TGCAGTGCCATACGGGGGCAAACTAACTATGGCTACACCTTC
TRBJ2-7,-,TRBV7-2,TRBD2,CASSLFLAGGMTYEQYF,TGTGCCAGCAGCTTATTCCTAGCGGGGGGGATGACCTACGAGCAGTACTTC
TRBJ2-1,few,TRBV28,TRBD2,CASSSSSGRMYNEQFF,TGTGCCAGCAGTTCATCTAGCGGGAGGATGTACAATGAGCAGTTCTTC
TRBJ2-1,many,TRBV13,-,CASHEGNEQFF,TGTGCCAGCCACGAGGGCAATGAGCAGTTCTTC
TRBJ2-2,few,TRBV15,-,CATSRPWRAGELFF,TGTGCCACCAGCAGGCCGTGGAGGGCCGGGGAGCTGTTTTTT
TRBJ1-2,many,TRBV7-8,TRBD1,CASSHGQGQQNYGYTF,TGTGCCAGCAGCCACGGACAGGGACAACAGAACTATGGCTACACCTTC
TRBJ1-4,few,TRBV6-1,TRBD1,CASRGTVNNEKLFF,TGTGCCAGCAGGGGGACAGTGAATAATGAAAAACTGTTTTTT
TRBJ2-7,many,TRBV12-3/TRBV12-4,-,CASAREYEQYF,TGTGCCAGCGCTAGGGAATACGAGCAGTACTTC
TRBJ2-1,many,TRBV11-2,TRBD2,CASSLERGWREDEQFF,TGTGCCAGCAGCTTAGAGCGAGGGTGGCGGGAGGATGAGCAGTTCTTC
TRBJ1-5,many,TRBV15,-,CATSSQTGSNQPQHF,TGTGCCACCAGCAGTCAGACAGGAAGCAATCAGCCCCAGCATTTT
TRBJ2-4,-,TRBV6-2/TRBV6-3,-,CANSYLNIQYF,TGTGCCAACAGTTATTTAAACATTCAGTACTTC
TRBJ2-5,few,TRBV19,-,CASSIRGSGNVQTQYF,TGTGCCAGTAGTATTCGAGGGTCAGGGAACGTTCAGACCCAGTACTTC
TRBJ1-4,few,TRBV19,-,CASSLDTGVEEKLFF,TGTGCCAGTAGTCTTGACACGGGGGTGGAGGAAAAACTGTTTTTT
TRBJ2-7,many,TRBV7-2,TRBD2,CASSTPGVGSGRGEQYF,TGTGCCAGCAGCACCCCGGGGGTTGGTAGCGGGAGGGGCGAGCAGTACTTC
TRBJ2-5,many,TRBV6-1,TRBD1,CASKHGTDALTETQYF,TGTGCCAGCAAGCACGGGACAGACGCCCTAACCGAGACCCAGTACTTC
TRBJ1-5,-,TRBV28,-,CAGGVQPQHF,TGTGCCGGCGGGGTTCAGCCCCAGCATTTT
TRBJ1-5,many,TRBV20-1,-,CSAPKARNQPQHF,TGCAGTGCCCCGAAGGCGCGCAATCAGCCCCAGCATTTT
TRBJ2-7,many,TRBV6-1,TRBD1,CASSTRGPTYEQYF,TGTGCCAGCAGTACCAGGGGGCCCACCTACGAGCAGTACTTC
TRBJ1-5,-,TRBV6-5,-,CASSYSIVEVSTNQPQHF,TGTGCCAGCAGTTACTCGATCGTTGAAGTCAGTACTAATCAGCCCCAGCATTTT
TRBJ1-2,-,TRBV5-4,TRBD1,CASRTPGQGRYGYTF,TGTGCCAGCCGAACTCCGGGACAGGGGCGCTATGGCTACACCTTC
TRBJ2-7,many,TRBV19,-,CASSPRGSTYEQYF,TGTGCCAGCAGCCCCCGGGGCAGCACCTACGAGCAGTACTTC
TRBJ1-2,-,TRBV4-3,TRBD1,CASSPVTGGQGTGYTF,TGCGCCAGCAGCCCCGTGACAGGAGGACAGGGGACGGGCTACACCTTC
TRBJ2-5,many,TRBV7-8,-,CASTGLAGAFETQYF,TGTGCCAGCACCGGGCTAGCCGGCGCTTTTGAGACCCAGTACTTC
TRBJ1-6,-,TRBV20-1,-,CSARDRGVNSPLHF,TGCAGTGCTAGAGACAGGGGCGTTAATTCACCCCTCCACTTT
TRBJ2-2,few,TRBV30,TRBD1,CAWRTGTTGELFF,TGTGCCTGGAGGACAGGGACCACCGGGGAGCTGTTTTTT
TRBJ1-5,few,TRBV10-2,-,CASSESGHRNQPQHF,TGCGCCAGCAGTGAGTCTGGGCACCGCAATCAGCCCCAGCATTTT
TRBJ2-5,few,TRBV7-2,-,CASSLDYFQETQYF,TGTGCCAGCAGCTTGGACTATTTCCAAGAGACCCAGTACTTC
TRBJ2-7,few,TRBV10-2,-,CASSESQTPTYEQYF,TGCGCCAGCAGTGAGTCTCAGACTCCCACCTACGAGCAGTACTTC
TRBJ2-7,-,TRBV27,-,CASSLEQGHSYEQYF,TGTGCCAGCAGTTTAGAACAGGGCCATTCCTACGAGCAGTACTTC
TRBJ2-7,few,TRBV7-2,-,CASSLASGREHEQYF,TGTGCCAGCAGCTTAGCGTCAGGTCGGGAACACGAGCAGTACTTC
TRBJ2-6,-,TRBV28,-,CASRGGANVLTF,TGTGCCAGCCGGGGAGGGGCCAACGTCCTGACTTTC
TRBJ1-1,few,TRBV6-1,TRBD1,CASRGRGLRNTEAFF,TGTGCCAGCAGAGGGAGGGGGCTAAGAAACACTGAAGCTTTCTTT
TRBJ2-5,many,TRBV11-2,TRBD2,CASTKQAGIETQYF,TGTGCCAGCACCAAACAAGCGGGAATCGAGACCCAGTACTTC
TRBJ1-1,-,TRBV6-1,-,CASRSPIPTGANTEAFF,TGTGCCAGCAGATCTCCCATCCCGACAGGCGCGAACACTGAAGCTTTCTTT
TRBJ1-5,many,TRBV6-5,TRBD1,CASSYSGGQYQPQHF,TGTGCCAGCAGTTACTCCGGGGGACAGTATCAGCCCCAGCATTTT
TRBJ2-7,many,TRBV2,-,CAARLGIYEQYF,TGTGCCGCCCGGCTGGGGATCTACGAGCAGTACTTC
TRBJ2-7,many,TRBV28,-,CATTPGNYEQYF,TGTGCCACCACCCCCGGGAACTACGAGCAGTACTTC
TRBJ2-3,-,TRBV12-3/TRBV12-4,-,CASSFSGMYTDTQYF,TGTGCCAGCAGTTTTTCAGGGATGTACACAGATACGCAGTATTTT
TRBJ1-1,many,TRBV29-1,-,CSVESGLNTEAFF,TGCAGCGTTGAATCGGGACTGAACACTGAAGCTTTCTTT
TRBJ1-2,many,TRBV6-2/TRBV6-3,-,CASSPWGYTF,TGTGCCAGCAGCCCGTGGGGCTACACCTTC
TRBJ2-2,many,TRBV6-2/TRBV6-3,-,CASSSSGLWKLFF,TGTGCCAGCAGTTCCTCGGGACTCTGGAAGCTGTTTTTT
TRBJ2-7,many,TRBV19,-,CASSIGYEQYF,TGTGCCAGTAGTATTGGCTACGAGCAGTACTTC
TRBJ2-6,few,TRBV2,-,CARTESSRANVLTF,TGTGCCAGGACAGAAAGCTCTAGGGCCAACGTCCTGACTTTC